This is a list of T cell receptor beta chains from one sample in a study of shared clonotypes between healthy human individuals. Using immunoSEQ multiplex PCR, the repertoire was profiled, and TCRdb retains in-frame clones only, with some absent. The repertoire holds under 2,500,000 clones, with under 97% as singletons. Specimen: naive CD4+ T cells sorted from blood. The receptors shown here come from a man between 18 and 29 years old in good health. Both conserved end residues are part of each CDR3. A D gene is named only where the DNA matches it firmly. Only part of the rows carry a size: once, few, many, or a class if the clone is expanded.

J	V	D	size	CDR3	DNA
TRBJ2-3	TRBV30	TRBD1	-	CAWKNGRGRTDTQYF	TGTGCCTGGAAAAACGGCAGGGGGCGCACAGATACGCAGTATTTT
TRBJ1-5	TRBV10-3	-	-	CAITGEFNQPQHF	TGTGCCATCACCGGGGAATTCAATCAGCCCCAGCATTTT
TRBJ1-4	TRBV5-1	-	-	CASSQGNNEKLFF	TGCGCCAGCAGCCAGGGCAATAATGAAAAACTGTTTTTT
TRBJ1-2	TRBV7-9	-	few	CASSLAGLADGYTF	TGTGCCAGCAGCTTAGCGGGGCTCGCGGATGGCTACACCTTC
TRBJ2-7	TRBV10-2	TRBD2	-	CASSDGGSSYEQYF	TGCGCCAGCAGTGATGGCGGGAGCTCCTACGAGCAGTACTTC
TRBJ2-7	TRBV6-6	TRBD2	-	CASSSGTRGYEQYF	TGTGCCAGCAGTTCAGGGACTAGGGGGTACGAGCAGTACTTC
TRBJ2-3	TRBV6-4	-	-	CASSEYGSPASTDTQYF	TGTGCCAGCAGTGAGTACGGATCACCAGCTAGCACAGATACGCAGTATTTT
TRBJ2-7	TRBV27	TRBD1	-	CATPRCDRVAVSAFF	TGTGCCACCCCCAGGTGTGACAGGGTGGCCGTATCGGCTTTCTTC
TRBJ2-1	TRBV30	TRBD2	-	CAWSRGLAAYNEQFF	TGTGCCTGGAGTCGCGGACTAGCGGCCTACAATGAGCAGTTCTTC
TRBJ2-3	TRBV11-2	-	-	CASTNPARRTDTQYF	TGTGCCAGCACCAACCCCGCCCGGCGCACAGATACGCAGTATTTT
TRBJ2-1	TRBV28	-	-	CASSPGGRDEQFF	TGTGCCAGCAGCCCTGGGGGGCGGGATGAGCAGTTCTTC
TRBJ2-4	TRBV5-1	TRBD2	-	CASSSSSGTSVQYF	TGCGCCAGCAGCTCTTCATCCGGGACTAGCGTGCAGTACTTC
TRBJ2-3	TRBV6-6	-	-	CASSIADTQYF	TGTGCCAGCAGTATCGCGGATACGCAGTATTTT
TRBJ2-7	TRBV4-3	TRBD1	-	CASSQELEWTGIYYEQYF	TGCGCCAGCAGCCAAGAATTGGAGTGGACAGGTATATACTACGAGCAGTACTTC
TRBJ2-3	TRBV30	-	-	CAWSVWFTSASTDTQYF	TGTGCCTGGAGTGTATGGTTTACTAGTGCTAGCACAGATACGCAGTATTTT
TRBJ1-1	TRBV7-9	-	once	CASSLVQGNTEAFF	TGTGCCAGCAGCTTGGTTCAGGGGAACACTGAAGCTTTCTTT
TRBJ2-7	TRBV5-1	-	once	CASSLNREIGYEQYF	TGCGCCAGCAGCTTGAACAGGGAGATTGGCTACGAGCAGTACTTC
TRBJ2-7	TRBV5-1	TRBD2	-	CASSLSSGSHEQYF	TGCGCCAGCAGCTTGTCTAGCGGGAGTCACGAGCAGTACTTC
TRBJ2-7	TRBV7-2	TRBD1	once	CASSLQGAAYEQYF	TGTGCCAGCAGCCTACAGGGGGCGGCCTACGAGCAGTACTTC
TRBJ2-1	TRBV29-1	-	-	CSGGGGTAGHNEQFF	TGCAGCGGAGGAGGGGGGACCGCGGGCCACAATGAGCAGTTCTTC
TRBJ2-2	TRBV19	-	once	CASSVERGTGELFF	TGTGCCAGTAGTGTGGAACGAGGCACCGGGGAGCTGTTTTTT
TRBJ1-3	TRBV2	-	-	CASSKSQVPSGNTIYF	TGTGCCAGCAGCAAATCTCAGGTGCCCTCTGGAAACACCATATATTTT
TRBJ2-7	TRBV11-3	TRBD2	-	CASSLAGENEQYF	TGTGCCAGCAGCTTGGCGGGGGAGAACGAGCAGTACTTC
TRBJ2-5	TRBV5-7	-	-	CASSSGRWGQYF	TGTGCCAGCAGTTCGGGACGGTGGGGTCAGTACTTC
TRBJ1-1	TRBV6-1	-	-	CASSEALRGDEAFF	TGTGCCAGCAGTGAAGCGCTAAGGGGCGATGAAGCTTTCTTT
TRBJ2-4	TRBV18	-	-	CASSPSFGVAKNIQYF	TGTGCCAGCTCACCATCTTTCGGGGTAGCCAAAAACATTCAGTACTTC
TRBJ2-1	TRBV19	-	-	CASSTRFGQSSYNEQFF	TGTGCCAGTAGTACCCGGTTTGGGCAGAGCTCCTACAATGAGCAGTTCTTC
TRBJ2-7	TRBV10-3	TRBD2	-	CAISKAGDLIEQYF	TGTGCCATCAGCAAAGCGGGAGATCTTATCGAGCAGTACTTC
TRBJ2-7	TRBV7-7	TRBD1	-	CASSSTGSYEQYF	TGTGCTAGCAGCTCGACAGGGTCCTACGAGCAGTACTTC
TRBJ2-3	TRBV4-1	-	-	CASSSLTDTQYF	TGCGCCAGCAGCAGCCTCACAGATACGCAGTATTTT
TRBJ2-3	TRBV5-5	-	-	CASSLDLRASTDTQYF	TGTGCCAGCAGCTTGGATTTGCGAGCTAGCACAGATACGCAGTATTTT
TRBJ2-2	TRBV7-9	TRBD1	-	CASSERQGANTGELFF	TGTGCCAGCAGCGAACGACAGGGCGCGAACACCGGGGAGCTGTTTTTT
TRBJ1-4	TRBV11-2	-	-	CASSTSGAANEKLFF	TGTGCCAGCAGCACTTCGGGGGCAGCTAATGAAAAACTGTTTTTT
TRBJ2-3	TRBV29-1	TRBD2	-	CSVGLGLADTQYF	TGCAGCGTTGGTCTAGGACTAGCGGATACGCAGTATTTT
TRBJ1-1	TRBV27	-	-	CASSRGTEAFF	TGTGCCAGCAGTCGCGGCACTGAAGCTTTCTTT
TRBJ2-1	TRBV29-1	TRBD2	-	CSGSGGKYNEQFF	TGCAGCGGTAGCGGGGGAAAATACAATGAGCAGTTCTTC
TRBJ2-1	TRBV10-3	TRBD2	-	CAITSGLAGHNEQFF	TGTGCCATCACCTCGGGACTAGCGGGCCATAATGAGCAGTTCTTC
TRBJ2-1	TRBV7-7	TRBD1	-	CASSSLRDRGLNEQFF	TGTGCTAGCAGCTCGCTCCGGGACAGGGGGCTCAATGAGCAGTTCTTC
TRBJ1-2	TRBV2	-	-	CASSERVTYGYTF	TGTGCCAGCAGTGAAAGGGTAACCTATGGCTACACCTTC
TRBJ2-1	TRBV7-2	TRBD2	few	CASSRLAGGRNEQFF	TGTGCCAGCAGCCGACTAGCGGGAGGCCGCAATGAGCAGTTCTTC
TRBJ1-1	TRBV5-1	TRBD1	-	CASSEGQDQQAFF	TGCGCCAGCAGCGAGGGACAGGACCAACAAGCTTTCTTT
TRBJ2-1	TRBV4-3	TRBD2	-	CASSQLAGSSYNEQFF	TGCGCCAGCAGCCAACTAGCGGGATCCTCCTACAATGAGCAGTTCTTC
TRBJ2-5	TRBV6-1	-	-	CASSEITQETQYF	TGTGCCAGCAGTGAAATAACGCAAGAGACCCAGTACTTC
TRBJ1-5	TRBV6-5	TRBD1	-	CASSRRQGGNQPQHF	TGTGCCAGCAGTCGTAGACAGGGCGGCAATCAGCCCCAGCATTTT
TRBJ2-7	TRBV7-3	-	-	CASSLMGVAYERYF	TGTGCCAGCAGCTTAATGGGGGTTGCCTACGAGCGGTACTTC
TRBJ1-1	TRBV30	-	-	CAWSRQLGTEAFF	TGTGCCTGGAGTCGACAGTTAGGAACTGAAGCTTTCTTT
TRBJ1-2	TRBV5-5	TRBD1	-	CASSFGTGIVGYTF	TGTGCCAGCAGCTTTGGGACAGGGATCGTTGGCTACACCTTC
TRBJ2-5	TRBV13	-	once	CASSPIQGETQYF	TGTGCCAGCAGCCCAATACAGGGCGAGACCCAGTACTTC
TRBJ1-2	TRBV6-1	-	-	CAADPRTNYGYTF	TGTGCGGCCGACCCGAGGACTAACTATGGCTACACCTTC
TRBJ2-5	TRBV27	TRBD2	once	CASSPPLAGGQTQYF	TGTGCCAGCAGTCCCCCCCTAGCGGGGGGGCAGACCCAGTACTTC
TRBJ1-3	TRBV6-5	-	-	CASSYGGFVSGNTIYF	TGTGCCAGCAGTTACGGGGGGTTTGTCTCTGGAAACACCATATATTTT
TRBJ1-3	TRBV30	-	-	CAWSLRTGSGNTIYF	TGTGCCTGGAGCCTCCGGACGGGCTCTGGAAACACCATATATTTT
TRBJ2-7	TRBV15	-	once	CATSRDGYEQYF	TGTGCCACCAGCAGAGATGGTTACGAGCAGTACTTC
TRBJ1-4	TRBV6-5	-	-	CASSYGGAYQEKLFF	TGTGCCAGCAGTTACGGTGGGGCCTACCAAGAAAAACTGTTTTTT
TRBJ2-7	TRBV9	TRBD2	-	CASSQGLAGATTYEQYF	TGTGCCAGCAGCCAGGGTCTAGCGGGAGCGACGACCTACGAGCAGTACTTC
TRBJ2-2	TRBV10-1	-	-	CASSDESLTNTGELFF	TGCGCCAGTAGTGATGAATCCCTTACGAACACCGGGGAGCTGTTTTTT
TRBJ2-7	TRBV30	TRBD1	-	CAWKGAYEQYF	TGTGCCTGGAAGGGGGCGTACGAGCAGTACTTC